The rows below give T cell receptor beta chains drawn from one sample of a study of T cells in localized non-small cell lung cancer. The repertoire was sequenced with immunoSEQ multiplex PCR; TCRdb's copy has only in-frame clones and lacks some. The sample carries about 60,000 clones, roughly nine tenths recorded once. The input for sequencing was peripheral blood, taken before any cancer treatment. The receptors were sampled from a woman between 40 and 69 years old with stage I lung adenocarcinoma. The CDR3 runs from the conserved cysteine through the conserved F or W. The D gene is left open where the match is weak. Some rows mark clone size as missing; the rest say once, few, many or name a class of expanded clone.

>TRBV29-1|NA|NA|11|TRBJ1-2
TGCAGCGTTGTGGCAGACTATGGCTACACCTTC
CSVVADYGYTF
>TRBV30|NA|TRBD1|13|TRBJ2-7
TGTGCCTGTCTCGGACAGGCCGCCTACGAGCAGTACTTC
CACLGQAAYEQYF
>TRBV11-2|NA|TRBD2|16|TRBJ2-1
TGTGCCAGCAGCTTTCTTCGGGGGGGCCAGGCTCGTGAGCAGTTCTTC
CASSFLRGGQAREQFF
>TRBV2|NA|NA|13|TRBJ1-1
TGTGCCAGTGGGGGAGATATGAACACTGAAGCTTTCTTT
CASGGDMNTEAFF
>TRBV10-2|once|TRBD1|15|TRBJ1-1
TGCGCCAGCAGTGAGTCCGCAGGGGGCGTCCCTGAAGCTTTCTTT
CASSESAGGVPEAFF
>TRBV2|NA|NA|14|TRBJ1-1
TGTGCCAGCAGTGAAGGTGGAGGGAGGTCTGAAGCTTTCTTT
CASSEGGGRSEAFF
>TRBV25-1|NA|NA|15|TRBJ1-3
TGTGCCAGCAGCGACGCCGGGACGGATGGAAACACCATATATTTT
CASSDAGTDGNTIYF
>TRBV9|NA|TRBD2|16|TRBJ2-3
TGTGCCAGCAGCGTAGCGGCTAGCGGTTTAGTAGATACGCAGTATTTT
CASSVAASGLVDTQYF
>TRBV2|NA|NA|12|TRBJ2-3
TGTGCCAGCAGTCCAACGTCAGATACGCAGTATTTT
CASSPTSDTQYF
>TRBV7-2|NA|NA|13|TRBJ2-1
TGTGCCAGCAGCCCCGCGATGGCCATTGAGCAGTTCTTC
CASSPAMAIEQFF
>TRBV25-1|NA|TRBD1|15|TRBJ1-5
TGTGCCAGCAGTGAAGGGACAGGGGGAGATCAGCCCCAGCATTTT
CASSEGTGGDQPQHF
>TRBV5-1|NA|TRBD1|15|TRBJ2-3
TGCGCCAGCAGCTCAGGACAGGGGGCCTGGGATACGCAGTATTTT
CASSSGQGAWDTQYF
>TRBV5-8|NA|NA|15|TRBJ1-2
TGTGCCAGCAGCTTGAACGGGGCCCTAACTATGGGCTACACCTTC
CASSLNGALTMGYTF
>TRBV5-1|NA|NA|13|TRBJ1-2
TGCGCCAGCAGTGTAGACAGTAATTATGGCTACACCTTC
CASSVDSNYGYTF
>TRBV6-5|NA|TRBD1|14|TRBJ1-2
TGTGCCAGCAGTTATCGACAGGGCCCATATGGCTACACCTTC
CASSYRQGPYGYTF